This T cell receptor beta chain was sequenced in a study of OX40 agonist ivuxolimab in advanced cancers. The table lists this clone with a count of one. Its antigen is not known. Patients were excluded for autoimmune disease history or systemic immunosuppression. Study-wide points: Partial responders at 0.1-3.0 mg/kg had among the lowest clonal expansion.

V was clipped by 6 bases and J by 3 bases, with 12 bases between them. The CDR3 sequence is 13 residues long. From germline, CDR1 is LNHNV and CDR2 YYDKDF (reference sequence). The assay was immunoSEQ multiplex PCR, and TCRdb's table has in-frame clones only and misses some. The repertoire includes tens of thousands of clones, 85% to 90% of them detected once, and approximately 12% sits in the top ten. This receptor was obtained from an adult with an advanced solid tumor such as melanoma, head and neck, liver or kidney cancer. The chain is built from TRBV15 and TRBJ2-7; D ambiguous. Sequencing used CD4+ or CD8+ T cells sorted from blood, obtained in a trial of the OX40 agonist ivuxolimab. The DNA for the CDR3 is TGTGCCACCAGAAACTCTGATCGCTACGAGCAGTACTTC. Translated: CATRNSDRYEQYF.